This T cell receptor (beta chain) derives from a study of T cell responses to AZD1222 COVID-19 vaccine. General study findings and limits: Clonal diversity was possibly underestimated; the donors were predominantly white British and more often female. Unmutated variant regions are reportedly targeted by nearly half of spike-specific TCRs. Only a handful of AZD1222 recipients, more than 5 in all, had baseline seropositivity. Sampled repertoires all dated from after the peak T cell response.

Libraries were prepared by immunoSEQ multiplex PCR; TCRdb keeps only in-frame clonotypes and omits some of them. Of roughly 140,000 clones listed, around 86% are singletons. As to this clone: No antigen is known for it.

CDR1 ENHRY and CDR2 SYGVKD come from the germline V gene. This CDR3 has 14 residues. Trimming removed 6 bases from V and 1 base from J, with 10 bases in between. This TCR was recovered from an adult in good health. The starting material was peripheral blood, obtained on day 0 of MenACWY control vaccination. The V gene is TRBV10-3, the J gene TRBJ1-5, with a tentative D call TRBD1 (6 bases). In DNA, the CDR3 is TGTGCCATCAGAGGGGGACAAAGCAATCAGCCCCAGCATTTT. It is translated as CAIRGGQSNQPQHF.